This is a list of T cell receptor beta chains from one sample in a study of T cell responses to AZD1222 COVID-19 vaccine. The repertoire was sequenced with immunoSEQ multiplex PCR; TCRdb's copy has only in-frame clones and lacks some. The profile shows around 140,000 clones, around 90% of them singletons. Sequences were derived from peripheral blood, sampled on day 0 of AZD1222 vaccination. These receptors were collected from an adult in good health. The CDR3 runs from the conserved cysteine through the conserved F or W. Each record gives: clone size, J gene, D gene, V gene, CDR3 DNA, CDR3 protein. The D gene is left open where the match is weak. Only some rows state a clone size, as once, few, many or a class for expanded clones.

abundance: once; j_gene: TRBJ1-1; d_gene: NA; v_gene: TRBV30; CDR3nt: TGTGCCTGGAGCGCGACAGGGAACACTGAAGCTTTCTTT; CDR3aa: CAWSATGNTEAFF
abundance: NA; j_gene: TRBJ2-7; d_gene: NA; v_gene: TRBV19; CDR3nt: TGTGCCAGTAGTATATTGCAGGGGAGGCCCACGGACGAGCAGTACTTC; CDR3aa: CASSILQGRPTDEQYF
abundance: NA; j_gene: TRBJ2-7; d_gene: TRBD1; v_gene: TRBV6-5; CDR3nt: TGTGCCAGCAGCCTACTTTTGGACAGGCACGAGCAGTACTTC; CDR3aa: CASSLLLDRHEQYF
abundance: NA; j_gene: TRBJ1-5; d_gene: NA; v_gene: TRBV24-1; CDR3nt: TGTGCCACCAGCCGGGCAGAACCTAATCAGCCCCAGCATTTT; CDR3aa: CATSRAEPNQPQHF
abundance: NA; j_gene: TRBJ2-5; d_gene: TRBD2; v_gene: TRBV10-3; CDR3nt: TGTGCCATCAGAGGGACTAGCGGGAGTGGAGAGACCCAGTACTTC; CDR3aa: CAIRGTSGSGETQYF
abundance: NA; j_gene: TRBJ2-7; d_gene: NA; v_gene: TRBV6-5; CDR3nt: TGTGCCAGCAGTCTCCGGTTTGAGCAGTACTTC; CDR3aa: CASSLRFEQYF
abundance: once; j_gene: TRBJ1-3; d_gene: NA; v_gene: TRBV5-6; CDR3nt: TGTGCCAGCAGCTTGGGAGGCGAGCTTTCTGGAAACACCATATATTTT; CDR3aa: CASSLGGELSGNTIYF
abundance: NA; j_gene: TRBJ2-7; d_gene: TRBD1; v_gene: TRBV28; CDR3nt: TGTGCCAGCAGAGGACAGGTCGCCTACGAGCAGTACTTC; CDR3aa: CASRGQVAYEQYF
abundance: NA; j_gene: TRBJ2-1; d_gene: TRBD2; v_gene: TRBV19; CDR3nt: TGTGCCAGTAGGGCTAGCGGGACCTACAATGAGCAGTTCTTC; CDR3aa: CASRASGTYNEQFF
abundance: NA; j_gene: TRBJ1-2; d_gene: NA; v_gene: TRBV28; CDR3nt: TGTGCCAGCAGGGAGGGGCCTGGTCCAGCGGGGGGCTACACCTTC; CDR3aa: CASREGPGPAGGYTF
abundance: NA; j_gene: TRBJ1-2; d_gene: TRBD1; v_gene: TRBV5-6; CDR3nt: TGTGCCACCCAGGGAAGGGACAGCGATAATTCATATGGCTACACCTTC; CDR3aa: CATQGRDSDNSYGYTF
abundance: NA; j_gene: TRBJ2-2; d_gene: TRBD2; v_gene: TRBV3-1/TRBV3-2; CDR3nt: TGTGCCAGCAGCCAAGAGCTCGTGCTAGCGGGGGGCACCGGGGAGCTGTTTTTT; CDR3aa: CASSQELVLAGGTGELFF
abundance: NA; j_gene: TRBJ2-1; d_gene: TRBD1; v_gene: TRBV7-2; CDR3nt: TGTGCCAGCAGCTTCCGGGACAGGGGCTACAATGAGCAGTTCTTC; CDR3aa: CASSFRDRGYNEQFF
abundance: NA; j_gene: TRBJ1-4; d_gene: NA; v_gene: TRBV21-1; CDR3nt: TGTGCCAGCAGCAAAGGTGAAATCGGTGCAGGGGGTGGTGAAAAACTGTTTTTT; CDR3aa: CASSKGEIGAGGGEKLFF
abundance: NA; j_gene: TRBJ1-5; d_gene: TRBD1; v_gene: TRBV7-2; CDR3nt: TGTGCCAGCAGCCAGAGGGCGGGACAGATCAATCAGCCCCAGCATTTT; CDR3aa: CASSQRAGQINQPQHF
abundance: NA; j_gene: TRBJ1-3; d_gene: NA; v_gene: TRBV3-1/TRBV3-2; CDR3nt: TGTGCCAGCAGCCGGACAACGGGAGTCGGGTTCACCATATATTTT; CDR3aa: CASSRTTGVGFTIYF
abundance: NA; j_gene: TRBJ2-7; d_gene: NA; v_gene: TRBV5-6; CDR3nt: TGTGCCAGCAGCCAAGGACCCAACGAGCAGTACTTC; CDR3aa: CASSQGPNEQYF
abundance: few; j_gene: TRBJ2-5; d_gene: NA; v_gene: TRBV19; CDR3nt: TGTGCCAGTAGCCGCCGAACGGGGGAAGAGACCCAGTACTTC; CDR3aa: CASSRRTGEETQYF
abundance: NA; j_gene: TRBJ2-1; d_gene: NA; v_gene: TRBV7-2; CDR3nt: TGTGCCAGCAGCTTGCTCGGCGCCTACAATGAGCAGTTCTTC; CDR3aa: CASSLLGAYNEQFF